The 10 T cell receptor beta chains below were found in one sample sequenced in a study of cytomegalovirus exposure and HLA in healthy donors (dated by TCRdb to 2016 to 2017). Libraries came from the immunoSEQ multiplex PCR assay. A mixture of 60 forward primers for TCR Vbeta segments and 13 reverse primers for TCR Jbeta segments was used in the multiplex PCR. The table comes from immuneACCESS by way of TCRdb, which keeps in-frame sequences with V and J called. Part of the clones is missing from these tables; in studies checked, under half for an unresolved V gene and the rest for unknown reasons. The sample table holds some 160,000 clones, of which 82% were seen once. The top ten clones comprise 3% to 4% of the sample. Sequencing was done on a sample of PBMCs. The source is a male donor in good health and CMV-seronegative.

DNA for the CDR3: TGTGCCAGCAGCTTACGACAGGGGACTGGAGAGACCCAGTACTTC. It specifies CASSLRQGTGETQYF. V is TRBV7-2 and J is TRBJ2-5; 8 bases match TRBD1. The CDR3 has 15 amino acids. V was clipped by 2 bases and J by 4 bases; unmatched bases: 6. The germline V gene has CDR1 SGHTA and CDR2 FQGNSA.

The sample holds a few counts of this clone. V gene TRBV5-1 combines with J gene TRBJ2-2; TRBD2 matches 13 bases. Germline CDR1 is SGHRS and CDR2 is YFSETQ. The CDR3 has 19 amino acids. V trimming: 1 base; J trimming: 6 bases; junction bases outside the gene matches: 12. The CDR3 DNA reads as TGCGCCAGCAGCTTGACCGGGACTAGCGGGGCCGGGACGGCCGGGGAGCTGTTTTTT. This gives the protein CASSLTGTSGAGTAGELFF.

The chain recombines TRBV7-2 with TRBJ2-5, with D uncertain. Germline CDR1 reads SGHTA; CDR2 reads FQGNSA. The CDR3 extends over 14 amino acids. Trimming left V 3 bases short and J 4 bases short, with 12 bases between. The CDR3 region has the DNA TGTGCCAGCAGCTTTTACGGCCCGGGAGAGACCCAGTACTTC. Protein: CASSFYGPGETQYF. Full variable domain (outside the CDR3, taken from reference TRBV7-2 and TRBJ2-5): GAGVSQSPSNKVTEKGKDVELRCDPISGHTALYWYRQSLGQGLEFLIYFQGNSAPDKSGLPSDRFSAERTGGSVSTLTIQRTQQEDSAVYLCASSFYGPGETQYFGPGTRLLVL.

The chain couples TRBV21-1 to TRBJ2-2; the D call in the table, TRBD2, was not verified against the DNA. TRBV21-1 counts as a pseudogene. CDR3 size: 13 residues. The CDR3 sequence is CASSRRNTGELFF. The CDR3, as DNA: TGTGCCAGCAGCAGGAGGAACACCGGGGAGCTGTTTTTT.

The chain couples TRBV4-2 to TRBJ2-7; 8 nucleotides align to TRBD1. The CDR3 is 14 residues long. CDR1 is LGHNA, CDR2 YNFKEQ, per germline. The J segment lost 4 bases and the V segment lost 4 bases, leaving 6 bases of the junction unmatched. CDR3 loop: CASSPTGERYEQYF. In DNA form, the CDR3 reads TGTGCCAGCAGCCCGACAGGGGAACGGTACGAGCAGTACTTC.

The J gene is TRBJ2-7, the V gene TRBV6-1, with D possibly matching TRBD1 (5 bases). Germline V gene data show CDR1 as MNHNS and CDR2 as SASEGT. V lost 4 bases to trimming and J lost 0 bases, with 13 bases between them. CDR3 length equals 15 residues. CDR3 loop: CASSVLRQSSYEQYF. The DNA of the CDR3 is TGTGCCAGCAGTGTCCTCCGACAGAGCTCCTACGAGCAGTACTTC.

This chain joins TRBV30 and TRBJ2-7; D is ambiguous. The CDR3 has 13 amino acids. CDR1 GTSNPN and CDR2 SVGIG come from the germline V gene (reference sequence). The ends were cut back, 0 bases at V and 7 bases at J, with 13 bases in the middle. The CDR3 DNA sequence: TGTGCCTGGAGTGTATTGGTAGCTCGAGAGCAGTACTTC. Translation: CAWSVLVAREQYF.

This clone was found once. J is TRBJ2-7 and V is TRBV18, with 8 bases aligning to TRBD1. Germline-derived CDR1 and CDR2 are KGHSH and LQKENI. This CDR3 is 13 amino acids long. Trimming removed 8 bases from V and 0 bases from J; junction bases left unmatched: 3. CDR3 loop: CASHRGTSYEQYF. The DNA of the CDR3 is TGTGCCAGCCACAGGGGGACCTCCTACGAGCAGTACTTC.

This clone was picked up a small number of times. The rearrangement joins TRBV21-1 to TRBJ2-5; TRBD2, the table's D call, was not compared with the DNA. TRBV21-1 is assigned pseudogene status. The CDR3 has 14 residues. The CDR3 nucleotides read TGTGCCAGCGGCACAAACCGGGGTCGGCAGACCCAGTACTTC. Amino acids: CASGTNRGRQTQYF.

The chain recombines TRBV5-1 with TRBJ1-2; perhaps TRBD1 as D (5 bases). This CDR3 spans 12 amino acids. Germline CDR1 is SGHRS and CDR2 is YFSETQ. V lost 5 bases and J lost 8, with 13 bases in between. In DNA, the CDR3 is TGCGCCAGCAGATCCGGAGGGGAAGGCTACACCTTC. Protein: CASRSGGEGYTF. The complete variable domain, with remaining parts taken from reference TRBV5-1 and TRBJ1-2, reads KAGVTQTPRYLIKTRGQQVTLSCSPISGHRSVSWYQQTPGQGLQFLFEYFSETQRNKGNFPGRFSGRQFSNSRSEMNVSTLELGDSALYLCASRSGGEGYTFGSGTRLTVV.